This T cell receptor beta chain was recovered during a study of control samples from healthy donors and cancer patients. V lost 0 bases and J lost 12; bases outside the gene matches: 16. Germline assignment: CDR1 KGHSH and CDR2 LQKENI. CDR3 length: 17 amino acids. Assay used: immunoSEQ multiplex PCR; TCRdb lists only in-frame clones, some missing. The sample yields some 97,000 clones, about 90% seen once. This clonotype was sampled from a woman aged 45-60 years in good health. Sequencing was performed on blood. This chain connects TRBV18 to TRBJ2-1; TRBD2 agrees at 8 bases. CDR3 sequence: CASSPPVGASGSLGQFF. The CDR3 nucleotides read TGTGCCAGCTCACCACCGGTCGGGGCTAGCGGGTCGCTAGGGCAGTTCTTC.